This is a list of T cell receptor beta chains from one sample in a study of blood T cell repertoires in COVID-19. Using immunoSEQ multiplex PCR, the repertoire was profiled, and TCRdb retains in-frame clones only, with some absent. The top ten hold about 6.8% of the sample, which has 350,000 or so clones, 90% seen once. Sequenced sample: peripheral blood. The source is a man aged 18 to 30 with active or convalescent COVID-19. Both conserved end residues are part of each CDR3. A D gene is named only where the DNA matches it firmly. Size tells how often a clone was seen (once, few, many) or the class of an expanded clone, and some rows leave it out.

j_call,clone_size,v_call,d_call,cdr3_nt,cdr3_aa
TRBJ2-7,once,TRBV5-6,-,TGTGCCAGCAAAATATGGGAGATATACGATGGGCAGTACTTC,CASKIWEIYDGQYF
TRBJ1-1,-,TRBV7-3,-,TGTGCCAGCAGGAACCTCCGGGGAGGGACGAACACTGAAGCTTTCTTT,CASRNLRGGTNTEAFF
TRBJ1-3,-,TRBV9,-,TGTGCCAGCAGCGGTATATCGAACACCATATATTTT,CASSGISNTIYF
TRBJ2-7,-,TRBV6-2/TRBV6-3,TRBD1,TGTGCCAGCAGCAAAAAGGGGAGACAGGGGGCCGAGCAGTACTTC,CASSKKGRQGAEQYF
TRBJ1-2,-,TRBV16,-,TGTGCCAGCACCCGAGTAGGGGCCTATGGCTACACCTTC,CASTRVGAYGYTF
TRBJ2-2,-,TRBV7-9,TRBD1,TGTGCCAGCAGCCACCGGACAGGGAGCACCGGGGAGCTGTTTTTT,CASSHRTGSTGELFF
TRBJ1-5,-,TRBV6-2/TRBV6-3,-,TGTGCCAGCAGCGTTCAGGGCTGGGGCGATCAGCCCCAGCATTTT,CASSVQGWGDQPQHF
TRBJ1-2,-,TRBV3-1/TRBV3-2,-,TGTGCCAGCAGCCGAGATCAGGGTGGCTACACCTTC,CASSRDQGGYTF
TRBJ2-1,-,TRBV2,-,TGTGCCAACCCGAGGAAATACAATGAGCAGTTCTTC,CANPRKYNEQFF
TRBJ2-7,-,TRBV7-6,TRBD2,TGTGCCAGCAGCTTAGACTCCGGGACTAGCGGGAGTGGTTTCTACGAGCAGTACTTC,CASSLDSGTSGSGFYEQYF
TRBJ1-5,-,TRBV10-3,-,TGTGCCACCTCGGAGGTCAATCAGCCCCAGCATTTT,CATSEVNQPQHF
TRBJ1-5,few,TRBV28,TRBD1,TGTGCCAGCAGTTTTCGGGACAGGGTACGCAATCAGCCCCAGCATTTT,CASSFRDRVRNQPQHF
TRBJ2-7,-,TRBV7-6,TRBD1,TGTGCCAGCAGCCAAGGACAGGGGGCCGGCTACGAGCAGTACTTC,CASSQGQGAGYEQYF
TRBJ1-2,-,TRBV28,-,TGTGCCAGCAGTTCAGGGTTTGGCGGCTACACCTTC,CASSSGFGGYTF
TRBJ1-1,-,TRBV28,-,TGTGCCAGCAGGGAGGGGTACACTGAAGCTTTCTTT,CASREGYTEAFF
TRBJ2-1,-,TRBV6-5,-,TGTGCCAGCCGAGTATACAATGAGCAGTTCTTC,CASRVYNEQFF
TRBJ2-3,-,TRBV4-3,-,TGCGCCAGCAGCCAAGGCAGGGCCCACACAGATACGCAGTATTTT,CASSQGRAHTDTQYF
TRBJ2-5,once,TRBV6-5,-,TGTGCCAGCAGTCAAACATTTATACAGACCCAGTACTTC,CASSQTFIQTQYF
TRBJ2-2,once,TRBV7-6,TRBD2,TGTGCCAGCAGCCGGGAGGCGGGGGGTGCCGGGGAGCTGTTTTTT,CASSREAGGAGELFF
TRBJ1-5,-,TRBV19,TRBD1,TGTGCCAGTAGTATTTTTGAACAGGGGGTCAATCAGCCCCAGCATTTT,CASSIFEQGVNQPQHF
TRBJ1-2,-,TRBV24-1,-,TGTGCCACCAGTGACCACAGGGTGGACTATGGCTACACCTTC,CATSDHRVDYGYTF
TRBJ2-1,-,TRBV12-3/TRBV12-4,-,TGTGCCAGCAGTTCGAGTGAGCAGTTCTTC,CASSSSEQFF
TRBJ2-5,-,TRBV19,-,TGTGCCAGTAGAGAGCGAAGGTCAGGGATGGAGACCCAGTACTTC,CASRERRSGMETQYF
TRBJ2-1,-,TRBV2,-,TGTGCCAGCAAGGCCAGGGTCGAAAGCAATGAGCAGTTCTTC,CASKARVESNEQFF
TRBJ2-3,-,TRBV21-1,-,TGTGCCAGCAGCATGAGACAAGTAGGTGGTACAGATACGCAGTATTTT,CASSMRQVGGTDTQYF
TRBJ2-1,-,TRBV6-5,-,TGTGCCAGCAGTTACTCTTTCGCTGGTGCGTACAATGAGCAGTTCTTC,CASSYSFAGAYNEQFF
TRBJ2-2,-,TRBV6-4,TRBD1,TGTGCCAGCAGCTCCCGGACAGGGATGCTGGGCACCGGGGAGCTGTTTTTT,CASSSRTGMLGTGELFF
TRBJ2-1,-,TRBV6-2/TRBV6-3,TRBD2,TGTGCCAGCAGTTACACCCTAGCGGGGGGGTACAATGAGCAGTTCTTC,CASSYTLAGGYNEQFF
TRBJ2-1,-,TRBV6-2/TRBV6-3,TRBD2,TGTGCCAGCAGTTTAGCGGGAGGAGGCAATGAGCAGTTCTTC,CASSLAGGGNEQFF